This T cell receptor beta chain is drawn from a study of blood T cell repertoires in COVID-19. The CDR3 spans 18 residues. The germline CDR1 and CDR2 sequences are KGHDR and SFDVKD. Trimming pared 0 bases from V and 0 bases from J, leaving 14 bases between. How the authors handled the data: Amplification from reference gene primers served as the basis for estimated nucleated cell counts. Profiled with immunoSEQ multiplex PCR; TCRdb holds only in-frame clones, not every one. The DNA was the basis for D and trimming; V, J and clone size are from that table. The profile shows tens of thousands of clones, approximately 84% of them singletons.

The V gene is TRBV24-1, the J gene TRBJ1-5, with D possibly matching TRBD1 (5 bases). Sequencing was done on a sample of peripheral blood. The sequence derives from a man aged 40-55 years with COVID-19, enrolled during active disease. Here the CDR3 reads CATSDLHQGAISNQPQHF. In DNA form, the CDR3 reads TGTGCCACCAGTGATTTGCACCAGGGCGCCATTAGCAATCAGCCCCAGCATTTT.